This T cell receptor beta chain was sequenced in a study of cytomegalovirus exposure and HLA in healthy donors. Study results and limitations: The number of N-insertions in an Asian-associated ancestry cluster was reportedly below the roughly 670-donor mean in a later analysis. Researchers reported from a later analysis that most CMV-associated TCR beta chains appeared HLA-restricted. The authors later found HLA-associated TCR beta chains more clonally expanded than equally common others.

As to this clone: Its specificity is unknown.

Researchers ran the PCR with 60 Vbeta and 13 Jbeta primers. Measured with immunoSEQ multiplex PCR; TCRdb has only the in-frame clones, and not every one. The data contain about 120,000 clones, just over 15% of them seen just once; the ten biggest clones take up 1.5% to 2%. Germline values: CDR1 MDHEN, CDR2 SYDVKM. V trimming: 6 bases; J trimming: 0 bases; junction bases outside the gene matches: 2. The CDR3 is 14 residues long. Specimen: PBMCs. This receptor was taken from a young woman in good health and CMV-seronegative. This chain uses TRBV28 with TRBJ1-5; TRBD1 matches at 7 bases. The CDR3 region is CASRTGYSNQPQHF. In nucleotides, the CDR3 is TGTGCCAGCAGGACAGGGTATAGCAATCAGCCCCAGCATTTT.